Below are 32 T cell receptor beta chains sequenced from a single sample in a study of blood T cell repertoires in COVID-19. Data came from immunoSEQ multiplex PCR; TCRdb stores just in-frame clones and leaves some out. The sample lists 250,000 or so clones; about 79% were seen once. The sample comprised peripheral blood. The receptors derive from a man aged 35 to 55 who had recovered from COVID-19.

The chain recombines TRBV18 with TRBJ1-4; 9 bases line up with TRBD1. This CDR3 has 14 amino acids. Germline-derived CDR1 and CDR2 are KGHSH and LQKENI. Losses at the gene ends were 5 bases for V and 5 bases for J; bases not matched to a gene: 3. CDR3 loop: CASSGTGRNEKLFF. CDR3 DNA sequence: TGTGCCAGCTCAGGGACAGGGAGAAATGAAAAACTGTTTTTT.

J is TRBJ2-1 and V is TRBV7-2; 9 nucleotides align to TRBD2. The CDR3 loop spans 18 amino acids. The V segment lost 5 bases and the J segment 5 bases; nucleotides outside the gene matches: 16. Germline V gives CDR1 SGHTA, CDR2 FQGNSA. The CDR3: CASSQGTRAGGRNNEQFF. CDR3 DNA sequence: TGTGCCAGCAGCCAAGGGACACGCGCGGGGGGGCGGAACAATGAGCAGTTCTTC. The whole variable domain, remainder taken from reference TRBV7-2 and TRBJ2-1, is GAGVSQSPSNKVTEKGKDVELRCDPISGHTALYWYRQSLGQGLEFLIYFQGNSAPDKSGLPSDRFSAERTGGSVSTLTIQRTQQEDSAVYLCASSQGTRAGGRNNEQFFGPGTRLTVL.

The V call is TRBV14, the J call TRBJ2-1; the D is unclear. With 0 bases removed from V and 7 bases from J, the gap between germline ends came to 10 bases. This CDR3 comprises 14 residues. CDR1 is SGHDN and CDR2 is FVKESK in the germline V gene. As DNA, the CDR3 is TGTGCCAGCAGCCAAGAACACCTGTTGAATGAGCAGTTCTTC. Amino acids: CASSQEHLLNEQFF.

In this sample, this clone turned up once. V and J are TRBV2 and TRBJ1-5, with TRBD1 identical over 8 bases. This CDR3 region has 15 residues. V lost 4 bases, J lost 0 bases, and 2 bases stayed unmatched. The germline V gene encodes CDR1 SNHLY and CDR2 FYNNEI. CDR3 loop: CASSGTGYSNQPQHF. In DNA form, the CDR3 reads TGTGCCAGCAGTGGGACAGGGTATAGCAATCAGCCCCAGCATTTT. The variable domain in full, completed from reference TRBV2 and TRBJ1-5, reads EPEVTQTPSHQVTQMGQEVILRCVPISNHLYFYWYRQILGQKVEFLVSFYNNEISEKSEIFDDQFSVERPDGSNFTLKIRSTKLEDSAMYFCASSGTGYSNQPQHFGDGTRLSIL.

The chain employs TRBV7-7 and TRBJ2-7; 7 bases agree with TRBD2. Germline loops: CDR1 SSHAT, CDR2 FNYEAQ (reference sequence). V gave up 1 base and J gave up 5 bases; unmatched junction bases: 2. The CDR3 consists of 13 residues. The CDR3 here is CASSLEGGNEQYF. CDR3 sequence (DNA): TGTGCCAGCAGCTTAGAGGGAGGGAACGAGCAGTACTTC.

The CDR3 DNA reads TGTGCCAGCAGCGTACTCGGAGGGCCCCCAGATACGCAGTATTTT. Its translation is CASSVLGGPPDTQYF. The J gene is TRBJ2-3, the V gene TRBV9; possible D gene TRBD2, 6 bases. V was trimmed by 1 base and J by 4 bases, leaving 13 bases between them. Germline V gives CDR1 SGDLS, CDR2 YYNGEE. The length of the CDR3 is 15 residues.

The rearrangement uses TRBV6-2 or TRBV6-3 and TRBJ2-1; 10 positions match TRBD2. CDR3 length: 15 residues. The J segment lost 8 bases and the V segment lost 2 bases, leaving 6 bases of the junction unmatched. Germline V gene lookup returns CDR1 MNHEY and CDR2 SVGEGT. The CDR3 loop reads CASSYVSGRSDEQFF. The CDR3 region has the DNA TGTGCCAGCAGTTACGTTAGCGGGAGGTCGGATGAGCAGTTCTTC.

This clone has a single count. The CDR3: CASSSSRDRVYGYTF. In DNA, the CDR3 is TGTGCCAGCAGCTCCTCCCGGGACAGGGTATATGGCTACACCTTC. The rearrangement joins TRBV6-2 or TRBV6-3 to TRBJ1-2; 9 bases align to TRBD1. The V gene's germline CDR1 is MNHEY and CDR2 SVGEGT. V was clipped by 6 bases and J by 5 bases; unmatched bases: 10. The CDR3 is 15 amino acids.

This clone was found once. This chain links TRBV27 with TRBJ1-1, with 8 bases matching TRBD1. CDR3 length: 17 amino acids. V lost 6 bases to trimming and J lost 2 bases; unmatched junction nucleotides: 14. The germline V gene encodes CDR1 MNHEY and CDR2 SMNVEV (reference sequence). The CDR3 coding sequence is TGTGCCAGCAGCCACTCCCGAACAACAGGGGGTAACACTGAAGCTTTCTTT. Protein product: CASSHSRTTGGNTEAFF.

The V gene is TRBV7-2, the J gene TRBJ2-7; 11 bases fit TRBD1. This CDR3 comprises 15 residues. V lost 5 bases to trimming and J lost 5 bases; unmatched junction nucleotides: 8. Per germline, CDR1 SGHTA and CDR2 FQGNSA. The CDR3 coding sequence is TGTGCCAGCAGCGTAGGACAGGGGGCCTTCCACGAGCAGTACTTC. Amino acids: CASSVGQGAFHEQYF.

The J gene is TRBJ2-7, the V gene TRBV18; TRBD1 agrees at 11 bases. Unmatched junction bases numbered 7, after V lost 4 bases and J lost 2 bases. There are 16 residues in the CDR3. The V gene's germline CDR1 is KGHSH and CDR2 LQKENI. The CDR3 here is CASSRYGTGGTYEQYF. As DNA, the CDR3 is TGTGCCAGCTCACGATACGGGACAGGGGGGACCTACGAGCAGTACTTC.

The V call is TRBV7-2, the J call TRBJ2-1; TRBD2 matches 7 bases. Trimming removed 7 bases from V and 5 bases from J; junction bases left unmatched: 14. The length of the CDR3 is 16 residues. Germline V CDR1 and CDR2: SGHTA, FQGNSA. The CDR3, as DNA: TGTGCCAGCACCCAAAACCGCGGCGGGGGTGACAATGAGCAGTTCTTC. It encodes CASTQNRGGGDNEQFF.

The chain recombines TRBV10-3 with TRBJ2-7; unclear D gene. This CDR3 contains 11 residues. The V end was cut by 10 bases, the J end by 3 bases, with 10 bases between. The germline CDR1 and CDR2 sequences are ENHRY and SYGVKD. CDR3 nucleotide sequence: TGTGCCAGCTCGACTCTCTACGAGCAGTACTTC. This codes for CASSTLYEQYF.

The chain couples TRBV2 to TRBJ2-3; 8 nucleotides align to TRBD2. The CDR3 covers 17 residues. Germline-derived CDR1 and CDR2 are SNHLY and FYNNEI. V dropped 4 bases and J dropped 3; count of bases not matched to a gene: 12. The CDR3 reads CASSGGLAGGMTDTQYF. The DNA for the CDR3 is TGTGCCAGCAGTGGTGGCTTGGCGGGGGGAATGACAGATACGCAGTATTTT.

The rearrangement links TRBV19 to TRBJ1-2, with D unclear. The CDR3 totals 13 residues. V dropped 2 bases and J dropped 5 bases, with 9 bases sitting between them. Germline-derived CDR1 and CDR2 are LNHDA and SQIVND (reference sequence). For the CDR3, the DNA is TGTGCCAGTAGTATAAACATCATTTATGGCTACACCTTC. This sequence encodes CASSINIIYGYTF.

Here the CDR3 DNA reads TGTGCCAGCAGCAAAGGGGAGGGAACCCCCTACGAGCAGTACTTC. This translates into CASSKGEGTPYEQYF. This chain links TRBV21-1 with TRBJ2-7; TRBD2 is the table's D call and was not checked against the DNA. TRBV21-1 is marked as a pseudogene. CDR3 length: 15 residues.

This chain links TRBV6-5 with TRBJ1-1, with D hard to call. CDR1 is MNHEY and CDR2 is SVGAGI in the germline V gene. The CDR3 has 12 residues. V dropped 8 bases and J dropped 1 base, with 8 bases sitting between them. Here the CDR3 DNA reads TGTGCCAGCCTAGGTAGGAACACTGAAGCTTTCTTT. Its protein is CASLGRNTEAFF.

This chain joins TRBV7-2 and TRBJ2-5, with 7 nucleotides matching TRBD1. CDR1 is SGHTA, CDR2 FQGNSA, per germline. Losses at the gene ends were 5 bases for V and 7 bases for J; bases not matched to a gene: 25. The CDR3 has 19 residues. CDR3 loop: CASSHGILGQTMKSGTQYF. The CDR3 DNA reads as TGTGCCAGCAGCCATGGAATTCTGGGACAGACGATGAAGAGTGGGACCCAGTACTTC.

The chain has TRBV7-2 and TRBJ1-4; no firm D call. This CDR3 comprises 12 residues. In germline, CDR1 is SGHTA, CDR2 FQGNSA. Trimming cost V 3 bases and J 8 bases, with 7 bases left between them. In nucleotides, the CDR3 is TGTGCCAGCAGCTTGATGCGCGAAAAACTGTTTTTT. Translation gives CASSLMREKLFF.

This clone was recorded only once. V gene TRBV21-1 combines with J gene TRBJ2-7; TRBD1 is the table's D call and was not checked against the DNA. TRBV21-1 is designated a pseudogene. This CDR3 has 13 residues. The CDR3 nucleotides read TGTGCCACACCGGGACAGGGGTTCTACGAGCAGTACTTC. Translated, it gives CATPGQGFYEQYF.

This clone turned up a few times. The V and J genes are TRBV15 and TRBJ1-6; D may be TRBD1 (6 bases). This CDR3 spans 14 amino acids. V was trimmed by 1 base and J by 10 bases, leaving 11 bases between them. Germline lookup yields CDR1 LNHNV and CDR2 YYDKDF (reference sequence). CDR3 sequence reads: CATSRVTRGSPLHF. CDR3 DNA sequence: TGTGCCACCAGCAGAGTCACGAGGGGGTCACCCCTCCACTTT.

The gene calls are TRBV24-1 and TRBJ2-1; TRBD1 aligns across 9 bases. V trimming: 4 bases; J trimming: 0 bases; junction bases outside the gene matches: 3. The CDR3 is made up of 16 amino acids. The germline CDR1 and CDR2 sequences are KGHDR and SFDVKD. The CDR3 protein is CATSDTTGGSYNEQFF. As DNA, the CDR3 is TGTGCCACCAGTGACACGACAGGGGGCTCCTACAATGAGCAGTTCTTC.

The table lists this clone with a count of one. V and J are TRBV5-4 and TRBJ2-1; TRBD2 matches 9 bases. J gave up 8 bases and V 2 bases, and 8 bases lay outside the gene matches. CDR1 is SGHNT, CDR2 YYREEE, per germline (reference sequence). The CDR3 is 15 amino acids. The CDR3 coding sequence is TGTGCCAGCAGCTTCGGCGGGAGGGCCCGGGATGAGCAGTTCTTC. Its translation: CASSFGGRARDEQFF.

This chain joins TRBV7-2 and TRBJ1-4; D is perhaps TRBD1 (5 bases). The CDR3 has 15 residues. V lost 1 base, J lost 8 bases, and 14 bases lay in between. Germline V gives CDR1 SGHTA, CDR2 FQGNSA. The CDR3 is CASSLVGGGEEKLFF. The CDR3 nucleotides are TGTGCCAGCAGCTTAGTTGGGGGGGGTGAGGAAAAACTGTTTTTT.

The chain combines TRBV4-3 with TRBJ1-2; the match to TRBD1 covers 7 bases. V lost 0 bases and J lost 4; bases outside the gene matches: 14. The CDR3 runs 18 residues. Looked up from germline, CDR1 is LGHNA and CDR2 is YSLEER. The CDR3 nucleotides are TGCGCCAGCAGCCAAGATCCACCAGGGGGTGGCAGCGGCTATGGCTACACCTTC. This translates into CASSQDPPGGGSGYGYTF.

This clone was seen a few times. This rearrangement joins TRBV5-1 to TRBJ2-5, with TRBD1 matching over 9 bases. CDR1 and CDR2 (germline): SGHRS, YFSETQ. The V segment lost 5 bases and the J segment 1 base; nucleotides outside the gene matches: 3. The CDR3 has 14 amino acids. CDR3 region: CASSQTGGQETQYF. DNA for the CDR3: TGCGCCAGCAGTCAGACAGGGGGCCAAGAGACCCAGTACTTC.

A few counts support this clone. The chain uses TRBV10-1 and TRBJ2-7; 9 bases are a match to TRBD2. Trimming at V came to 0 bases and at J to 2 bases, leaving 2 bases not matched to a gene. The CDR3 runs 15 residues. Germline CDR1 WNHNN, CDR2 SYGVQD (reference sequence). The CDR3 nucleotides are TGCGCCAGCAGTGAGTCCCTAGCGGGAACCTACGAGCAGTACTTC. This sequence encodes CASSESLAGTYEQYF.

V and J are TRBV6-6 and TRBJ1-1, with TRBD1 matching 8 bases. Germline assignment: CDR1 MNHNY and CDR2 SVGAGI (reference sequence). The CDR3 loop spans 12 amino acids. The ends lost 6 bases at V and 9 bases at J; junction bases unmatched: 6. The CDR3 protein is CASSVRGQQAFF. In nucleotides, the CDR3 is TGTGCCAGCAGCGTCAGGGGGCAGCAAGCTTTCTTT.

The chain combines TRBV10-1 with TRBJ2-3; 11 positions agree with TRBD1. The CDR3 consists of 15 residues. Per the germline V gene, CDR1 is WNHNN and CDR2 is SYGVQD (reference sequence). The V segment lost 3 bases and the J segment 5 bases; nucleotides outside the gene matches: 4. CDR3: CASSEGTGGKDTQYF. The CDR3 DNA follows: TGCGCCAGCAGTGAAGGGACAGGGGGGAAAGATACGCAGTATTTT.

The rearrangement uses TRBV25-1 and TRBJ2-1, with a tentative D call TRBD2 (7 bases). Germline V lookup: CDR1 MGHDK, CDR2 SYGVNS. The length of the CDR3 is 16 residues. V lost 2 bases and J lost 10, with 21 bases in between. CDR3 in DNA: TGTGCCAGCAGTGAAGGAGGGCTAGCGGAGGGGGGAGAGCAGTTCTTC. It encodes CASSEGGLAEGGEQFF.

CDR3: CAWETGAGANVLTF. In DNA, the CDR3 is TGTGCCTGGGAAACAGGGGCTGGGGCCAACGTCCTGACTTTC. This sequence joins TRBV30 and TRBJ2-6; TRBD1 aligns across 7 bases. CDR1 GTSNPN and CDR2 SVGIG come from the germline V gene (reference sequence). The CDR3 loop spans 14 amino acids. J was trimmed by 2 bases and V by 5 bases; bases with no gene match: 3.

This clone was counted a single time. This chain joins TRBV11-3 and TRBJ2-3; D gene unclear. This CDR3 comprises 15 residues. The V gene's germline CDR1 is SGHNT and CDR2 YENEEA. Trimming cost V 1 base and J 6 bases, with 14 bases left between them. CDR3 sequence reads: CASSLGFRFSDTQYF. CDR3 in DNA: TGTGCCAGCAGCTTAGGTTTCCGGTTTTCGGATACGCAGTATTTT. The full variable domain, rest sourced from reference TRBV11-3 and TRBJ2-3, is EAGVVQSPRYKIIEKKQPVAFWCNPISGHNTLYWYLQNLGQGPELLIRYENEEAVDDSQLPKDRFSAERLKGVDSTLKIQPAELGDSAVYLCASSLGFRFSDTQYFGPGTRLTVL.